These 14 T cell receptor beta chains were sequenced from one sample in a study of cytomegalovirus exposure and HLA in healthy donors. Both 60 Vbeta primers and 13 Jbeta primers went into the PCR. The assay was immunoSEQ multiplex PCR, and TCRdb's table has in-frame clones only and misses some. The sample has some 96,000 clones, roughly 78% seen once. Specimen: PBMCs. The receptors were gathered from a woman aged 55-69 years in good health and CMV-seronegative.

This chain links TRBV10-3 with TRBJ2-3; possibly TRBD1 for D (5 bases). Trimming took off 3 bases at V and 2 bases at J, with 12 bases between the two ends. CDR3 length: 15 amino acids. Germline values: CDR1 ENHRY, CDR2 SYGVKD. CDR3 in amino acids: CAISESRRVTDTQYF. CDR3 nucleotide sequence: TGTGCCATCAGTGAATCTCGCAGGGTCACAGATACGCAGTATTTT.

The V call is TRBV11-2, the J call TRBJ2-1; 7 bases align to TRBD2. The length of the CDR3 is 15 residues. After removal of 5 bases from V and 7 bases from J, the junction contained 11 bases not matched to a gene. From germline, CDR1 is SGHAT and CDR2 FQNNGV. Here the CDR3 reads CASSPGGLSVNEQFF. The CDR3 coding sequence is TGTGCCAGCAGCCCCGGGGGGTTGTCGGTTAATGAGCAGTTCTTC. Combining the CDR3 with reference TRBV11-2 and TRBJ2-1 gives the whole variable domain EAGVAQSPRYKIIEKRQSVAFWCNPISGHATLYWYQQILGQGPKLLIQFQNNGVVDDSQLPKDRFSAERLKGVDSTLKIQPAKLEDSAVYLCASSPGGLSVNEQFFGPGTRLTVL.

V usage is TRBV14 and J usage is TRBJ2-1, with a tentative D call TRBD2 (5 bases). There are 14 residues in the CDR3. V was shortened by 1 base and J by 6 bases, with 10 bases between the two germline ends. Per the germline V gene, CDR1 is SGHDN and CDR2 is FVKESK. The CDR3 nucleotides are TGTGCCAGCAGCCAAGTGATAGCGAGCAATGAGCAGTTCTTC. It is translated as CASSQVIASNEQFF.

The chain carries TRBV4-1 and TRBJ1-2; D unclear. The V gene lost 0 bases and the J gene lost 5 bases, with 13 bases spanning the gap. The length of the CDR3 is 15 residues. Germline V CDR1 and CDR2: MGHRA, YSYEKL. The CDR3 region has the DNA TGCGCCAGCAGCCAAGAACGGGAGATCTTGTATGGCTACACCTTC. It encodes CASSQEREILYGYTF.

The chain combines TRBV7-9 with TRBJ1-1; no reliable D call. Germline V CDR1 and CDR2: SEHNR, FQNEAQ (reference sequence). This CDR3 has 11 residues. Trimming cost V 5 bases and J 7 bases, with 8 bases left between them. As DNA, the CDR3 is TGTGCCAGCAGCATCCGGGGTGAAGCTTTCTTT. As protein: CASSIRGEAFF.

The chain is built from TRBV7-9 and TRBJ2-1; possibly TRBD2 for D (6 bases). The CDR3 consists of 11 residues. V was trimmed by 2 bases and J by 12 bases, leaving 8 bases between them. Germline CDR1 SEHNR, CDR2 FQNEAQ (reference sequence). CDR3 coding DNA: TGTGCCAGCAGCTTATTGGGGGGGCAGTTCTTC. This codes for CASSLLGGQFF.

This clone was seen a few times. This chain uses TRBV10-2 with TRBJ1-1; D perhaps matches TRBD1 (6 bases). The V end was cut by 0 bases, the J end by 1 base, with 9 bases between. Germline-derived CDR1 and CDR2 are WSHSY and SAAADI. This CDR3 comprises 15 residues. The CDR3 DNA reads TGCGCCAGCAGTGAGTCGGGGGGGCGGAACACTGAAGCTTTCTTT. Translating it yields CASSESGGRNTEAFF.

This clone was counted a single time. The rearrangement uses TRBV7-6 and TRBJ2-5; D remains unclear. The V gene lost 0 bases and the J gene lost 5 bases, with 7 bases spanning the gap. The CDR3 contains 13 residues. Germline V CDR1 and CDR2: SGHVS, FNYEAQ. Here the CDR3 reads CASSLALRETQYF. DNA of the CDR3: TGTGCCAGCAGCTTAGCCTTGAGGGAGACCCAGTACTTC.

The J gene is TRBJ1-2, the V gene TRBV6-5, with 12 positions matching TRBD1. Trimming cost V 4 bases and J 4 bases; bases outside gene matches: 4. Germline-derived CDR1 and CDR2 are MNHEY and SVGAGI. CDR3 length: 15 amino acids. The CDR3 nucleotides are TGTGCCAGCAGTTCTCAGGGACAGGGGGCCTATGGCTACACCTTC. It encodes CASSSQGQGAYGYTF.

The chain recombines TRBV7-8 with TRBJ2-7, with 7 bases that match TRBD2. This CDR3 region has 14 residues. Germline CDR1 is SGHVS and CDR2 is FQNEAQ. Unmatched junction bases numbered 8, after V lost 5 bases and J lost 4 bases. CDR3 residues: CASSMAGERYEQYF. CDR3 coding DNA: TGTGCCAGCAGCATGGCGGGAGAAAGGTACGAGCAGTACTTC.

The rearrangement joins TRBV7-9 to TRBJ2-5, with 9 bases matching TRBD1. The CDR3 runs to 15 residues. Germline V lookup: CDR1 SEHNR, CDR2 FQNEAQ (reference sequence). Germline trimming cut 5 bases from V and 5 bases from J; bases unmatched to any gene: 9. The CDR3 reads CASSMGQGVGETQYF. CDR3 bases: TGTGCCAGCAGCATGGGACAGGGAGTCGGGGAGACCCAGTACTTC. Complete variable domain (other parts from reference TRBV7-9 and TRBJ2-5): DTGVSQNPRHKITKRGQNVTFRCDPISEHNRLYWYRQTLGQGPEFLTYFQNEAQLEKSRLLSDRFSAERPKGSFSTLEIQRTEQGDSAMYLCASSMGQGVGETQYFGPGTRLLVL.

The rearrangement uses TRBV10-3 and TRBJ1-3; possibly TRBD1 for D (6 bases). V dropped 5 bases and J dropped 0 bases, with 20 bases sitting between them. Looked up from germline, CDR1 is ENHRY and CDR2 is SYGVKD. The CDR3 is 18 amino acids. CDR3 protein: CAISPRGAARDSGNTIYF. CDR3 sequence (DNA): TGTGCCATCAGTCCCCGGGGGGCGGCCCGCGACTCTGGAAACACCATATATTTT.

V is TRBV28 and J is TRBJ1-1; possible D gene TRBD1, 5 bases. There are 12 residues in the CDR3. Germline loops: CDR1 MDHEN, CDR2 SYDVKM. V was pared by 8 bases and J by 0 bases, with 7 bases between. The CDR3 DNA sequence: TGTGCCAGCGGGACTTTGAACACTGAAGCTTTCTTT. Protein: CASGTLNTEAFF. Full variable domain (outside the CDR3, taken from reference TRBV28 and TRBJ1-1): DVKVTQSSRYLVKRTGEKVFLECVQDMDHENMFWYRQDPGLGLRLIYFSYDVKMKEKGDIPEGYSVSREKKERFSLILESASTNQTSMYLCASGTLNTEAFFGQGTRLTVV.

The J gene is TRBJ2-1, the V gene TRBV7-9; 10 bases match TRBD2. CDR3 length: 16 amino acids. Germline values: CDR1 SEHNR, CDR2 FQNEAQ (reference sequence). With V trimmed by 1 base and J by 7 bases, 7 bases remained unmatched. This chain's CDR3 is CASSLVSSGGGNEQFF. CDR3 in DNA: TGTGCCAGCAGCTTAGTATCTAGCGGGGGCGGGAATGAGCAGTTCTTC.